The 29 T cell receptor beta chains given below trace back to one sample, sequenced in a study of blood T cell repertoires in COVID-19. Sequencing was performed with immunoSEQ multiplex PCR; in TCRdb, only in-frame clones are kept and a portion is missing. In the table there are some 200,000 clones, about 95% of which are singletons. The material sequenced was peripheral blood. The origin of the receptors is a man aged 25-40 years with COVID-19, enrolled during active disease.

CDR3 in DNA: TGTGCCAGCAGTTTCGAGGCGGCTAGGAATGAAAAACTGTTTTTT. Translation gives CASSFEAARNEKLFF. J is TRBJ1-4 and V is TRBV27; D unresolved. V was cut by 3 bases and J by 5 bases, with 13 bases left in between. This CDR3 has 15 amino acids. Germline V gene data show CDR1 as MNHEY and CDR2 as SMNVEV (reference sequence). Combining the CDR3 with reference TRBV27 and TRBJ1-4 gives the whole variable domain EAQVTQNPRYLITVTGKKLTVTCSQNMNHEYMSWYRQDPGLGLRQIYYSMNVEVTDKGDVPEGYKVSRKEKRNFPLILESPSPNQTSLYFCASSFEAARNEKLFFGSGTQLSVL.

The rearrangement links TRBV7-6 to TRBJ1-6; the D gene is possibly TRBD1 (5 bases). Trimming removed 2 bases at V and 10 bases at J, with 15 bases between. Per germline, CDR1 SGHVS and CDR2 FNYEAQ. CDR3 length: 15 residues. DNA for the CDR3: TGTGCCAGCAGCTTATCCGGGGGGAAGAGGTCACCCCTCCACTTT. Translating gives CASSLSGGKRSPLHF.

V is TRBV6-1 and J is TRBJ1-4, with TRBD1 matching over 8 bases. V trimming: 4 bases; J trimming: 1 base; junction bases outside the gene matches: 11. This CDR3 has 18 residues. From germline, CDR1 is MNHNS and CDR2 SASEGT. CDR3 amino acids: CASSVRRQGFVTNEKLFF. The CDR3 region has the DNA TGTGCCAGCAGTGTTAGGAGACAGGGGTTCGTAACTAATGAAAAACTGTTTTTT.

CDR3 sequence reads: CASSFQGAPNTEAFF. The CDR3, as DNA: TGTGCCAGCAGTTTTCAGGGGGCCCCGAACACTGAAGCTTTCTTT. V is TRBV6-5 and J is TRBJ1-1, with TRBD1 identical over 8 bases. The germline CDR1 and CDR2 sequences are MNHEY and SVGAGI. The V gene end was trimmed by 4 bases and the J gene end by 1 base; junction bases not matched to a gene: 5. This CDR3 is built from 15 residues.

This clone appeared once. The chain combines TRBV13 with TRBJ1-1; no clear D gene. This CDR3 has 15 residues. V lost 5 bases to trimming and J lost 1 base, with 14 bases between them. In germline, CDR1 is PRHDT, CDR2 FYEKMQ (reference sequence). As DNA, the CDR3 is TGTGCCAGCAGCCGAAACTCCCGACAGAACACTGAAGCTTTCTTT. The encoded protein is CASSRNSRQNTEAFF.

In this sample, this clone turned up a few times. CDR3 coding DNA: TGTGCCAGCAGGTCCCGGGACACCTATGGCTACACCTTC. Translation: CASRSRDTYGYTF. The genes are TRBV2 and TRBJ1-2, with a weak D call TRBD1 (6 bases). The V end lost 6 bases, the J end lost 4 bases, and 12 bases lay between the germline ends. The germline gives CDR1 SNHLY, CDR2 FYNNEI. CDR3 size: 13 residues.

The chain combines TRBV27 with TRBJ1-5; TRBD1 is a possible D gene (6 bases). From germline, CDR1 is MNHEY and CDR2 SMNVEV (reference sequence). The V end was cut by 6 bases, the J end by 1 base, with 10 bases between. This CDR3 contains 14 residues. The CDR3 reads CASRTGLSNQPQHF. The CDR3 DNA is TGTGCCAGCAGAACAGGGTTGAGCAATCAGCCCCAGCATTTT.

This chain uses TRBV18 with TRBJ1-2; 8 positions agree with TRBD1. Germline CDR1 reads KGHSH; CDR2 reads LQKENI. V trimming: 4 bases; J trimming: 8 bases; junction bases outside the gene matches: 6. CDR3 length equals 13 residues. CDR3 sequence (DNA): TGTGCCAGCTCACTCCTCGACAGGGGCGGCTACACCTTC. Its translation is CASSLLDRGGYTF.

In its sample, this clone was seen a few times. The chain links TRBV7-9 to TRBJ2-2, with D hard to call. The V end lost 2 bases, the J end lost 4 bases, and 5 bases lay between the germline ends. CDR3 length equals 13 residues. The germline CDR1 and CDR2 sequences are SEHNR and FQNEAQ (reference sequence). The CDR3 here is CASSLQFTGELFF. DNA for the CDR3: TGTGCCAGCAGCTTACAGTTCACCGGGGAGCTGTTTTTT.

CDR3 nucleotides: TGTGCCAGCTCACCGAAGGGAGACTGGCAGCTCCGGAACACCATATATTTT. Protein: CASSPKGDWQLRNTIYF. The V and J genes are TRBV18 and TRBJ1-3; D unresolved. The CDR3 contains 17 residues. CDR1 is KGHSH, CDR2 LQKENI, per germline. V lost 3 bases and J 7 bases, leaving 22 bases between the germline ends.

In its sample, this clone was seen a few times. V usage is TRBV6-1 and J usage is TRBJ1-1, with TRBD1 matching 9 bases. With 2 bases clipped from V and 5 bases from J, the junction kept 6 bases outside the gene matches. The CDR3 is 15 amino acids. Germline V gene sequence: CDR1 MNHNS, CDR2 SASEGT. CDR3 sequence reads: CASSERQGVWTEAFF. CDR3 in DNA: TGTGCCAGCAGTGAAAGACAGGGGGTCTGGACTGAAGCTTTCTTT.

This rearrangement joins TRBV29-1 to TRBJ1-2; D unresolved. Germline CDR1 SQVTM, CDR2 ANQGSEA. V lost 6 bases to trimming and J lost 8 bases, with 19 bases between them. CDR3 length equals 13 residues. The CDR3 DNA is TGCAGCGTAGGACTTCGCGGGGTCGAGGGCTACACCTTC. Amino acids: CSVGLRGVEGYTF.

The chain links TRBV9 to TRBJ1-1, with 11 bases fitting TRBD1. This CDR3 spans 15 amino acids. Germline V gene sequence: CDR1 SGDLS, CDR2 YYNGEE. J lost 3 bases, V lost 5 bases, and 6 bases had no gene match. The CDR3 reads CASRRTGGYDTEAFF. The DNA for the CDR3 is TGTGCCAGCAGGAGGACAGGGGGCTATGACACTGAAGCTTTCTTT.

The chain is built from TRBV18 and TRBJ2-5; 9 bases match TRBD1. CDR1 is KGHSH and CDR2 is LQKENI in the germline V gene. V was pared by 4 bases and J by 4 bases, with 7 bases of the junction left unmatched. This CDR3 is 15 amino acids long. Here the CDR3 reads CASSLTGGGGETQYF. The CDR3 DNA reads TGTGCCAGCTCACTTACAGGGGGCGGCGGAGAGACCCAGTACTTC. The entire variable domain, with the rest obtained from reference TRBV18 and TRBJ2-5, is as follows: NAGVMQNPRHLVRRRGQEARLRCSPMKGHSHVYWYRQLPEEGLKFMVYLQKENIIDESGMPKERFSAEFPKEGPSILRIQQVVRGDSAAYFCASSLTGGGGETQYFGPGTRLLVL.

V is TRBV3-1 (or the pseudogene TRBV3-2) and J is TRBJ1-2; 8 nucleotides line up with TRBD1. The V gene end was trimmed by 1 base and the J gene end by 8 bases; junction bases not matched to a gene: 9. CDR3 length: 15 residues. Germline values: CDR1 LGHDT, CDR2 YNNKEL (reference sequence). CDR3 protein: CASSQVAGGREGYTF. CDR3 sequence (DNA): TGTGCCAGCAGCCAAGTGGCAGGGGGCAGGGAAGGCTACACCTTC.

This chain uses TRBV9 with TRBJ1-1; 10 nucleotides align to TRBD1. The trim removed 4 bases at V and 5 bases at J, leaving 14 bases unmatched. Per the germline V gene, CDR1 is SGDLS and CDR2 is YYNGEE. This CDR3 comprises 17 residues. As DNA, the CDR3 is TGTGCCAGCAGCCCGACTAGAGGGACAGGGGATAGGACTGAAGCTTTCTTT. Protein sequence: CASSPTRGTGDRTEAFF.

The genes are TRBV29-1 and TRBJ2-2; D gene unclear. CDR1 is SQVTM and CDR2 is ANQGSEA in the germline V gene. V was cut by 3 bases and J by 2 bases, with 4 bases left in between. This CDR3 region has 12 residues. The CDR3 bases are TGCAGCGTTGACTCTAACACCGGGGAGCTGTTTTTT. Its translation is CSVDSNTGELFF.

DNA of the CDR3: TGCGCCAGCAGCTTGGCGCCAGGGGTAGGGTCACCCCTCCACTTT. This translates into CASSLAPGVGSPLHF. The chain uses TRBV5-1 and TRBJ1-6, with D possibly being TRBD1 (6 bases). Germline CDR1 reads SGHRS; CDR2 reads YFSETQ. CDR3 length: 15 amino acids. Trimming shortened V by 0 bases and J by 10 bases, and 14 bases separated the two germline ends. The full variable domain, with the rest looked up from reference TRBV5-1 and TRBJ1-6, is KAGVTQTPRYLIKTRGQQVTLSCSPISGHRSVSWYQQTPGQGLQFLFEYFSETQRNKGNFPGRFSGRQFSNSRSEMNVSTLELGDSALYLCASSLAPGVGSPLHFGNGTRLTVT.

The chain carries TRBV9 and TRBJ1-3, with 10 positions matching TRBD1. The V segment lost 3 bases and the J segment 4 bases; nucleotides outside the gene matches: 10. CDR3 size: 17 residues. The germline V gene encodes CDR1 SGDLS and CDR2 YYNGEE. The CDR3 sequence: CASSARPGQGKGNTIYF. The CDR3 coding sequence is TGTGCCAGCAGCGCTAGACCGGGACAGGGGAAGGGAAACACCATATATTTT.

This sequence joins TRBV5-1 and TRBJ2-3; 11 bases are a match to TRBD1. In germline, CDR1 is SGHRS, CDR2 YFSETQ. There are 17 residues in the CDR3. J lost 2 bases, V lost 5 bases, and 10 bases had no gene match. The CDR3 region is CASRRTGGPPDTDTQYF. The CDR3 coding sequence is TGCGCCAGCAGGCGGACAGGGGGCCCGCCTGACACAGATACGCAGTATTTT.

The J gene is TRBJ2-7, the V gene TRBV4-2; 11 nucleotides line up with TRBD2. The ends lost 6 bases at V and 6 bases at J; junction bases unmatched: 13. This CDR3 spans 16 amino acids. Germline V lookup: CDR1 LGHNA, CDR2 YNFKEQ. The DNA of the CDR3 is TGTGCCAGCAGTCACGTAACTAGCGGGGGATCGCGCGAGCAGTACTTC. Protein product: CASSHVTSGGSREQYF.

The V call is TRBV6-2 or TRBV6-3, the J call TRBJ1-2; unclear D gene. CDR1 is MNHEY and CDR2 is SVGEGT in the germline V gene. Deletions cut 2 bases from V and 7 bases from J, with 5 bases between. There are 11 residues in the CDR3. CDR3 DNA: TGTGCCAGCAGTTACACAGCTGGCTACACCTTC. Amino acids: CASSYTAGYTF.

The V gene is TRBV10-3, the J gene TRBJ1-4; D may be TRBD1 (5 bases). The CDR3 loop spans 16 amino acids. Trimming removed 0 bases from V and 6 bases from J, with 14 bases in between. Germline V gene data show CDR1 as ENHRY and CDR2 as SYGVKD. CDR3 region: CAISESKIRADEKLFF. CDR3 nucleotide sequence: TGTGCCATCAGTGAGTCGAAAATCAGGGCCGATGAAAAACTGTTTTTT.

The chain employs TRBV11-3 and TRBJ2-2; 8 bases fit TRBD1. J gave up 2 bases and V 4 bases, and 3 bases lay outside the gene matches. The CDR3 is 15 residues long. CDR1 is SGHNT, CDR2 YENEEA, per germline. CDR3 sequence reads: CASSSQGANTGELFF. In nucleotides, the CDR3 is TGTGCCAGCAGCTCGCAGGGGGCAAACACCGGGGAGCTGTTTTTT.

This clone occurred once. CDR3 DNA sequence: TGCGCCAGCAGTTCAGGCGCAGGGGTAGAGACCCAGTACTTC. Encoded protein: CASSSGAGVETQYF. The gene calls are TRBV5-1 and TRBJ2-5; D might be TRBD1 (6 bases). V lost 5 bases and J lost 4, with 15 bases in between. The germline V gene encodes CDR1 SGHRS and CDR2 YFSETQ. The CDR3 runs 14 residues.

CDR3 region: CASSYRGSTEAFF. The CDR3 bases are TGTGCCAGCAGTTACCGGGGAAGCACTGAAGCTTTCTTT. J is TRBJ1-1 and V is TRBV6-2 or TRBV6-3; D ambiguous. V shed 2 bases and J shed 4 bases, with 8 bases lying between them. Germline CDR1 MNHEY, CDR2 SVGEGT. The CDR3 covers 13 residues.

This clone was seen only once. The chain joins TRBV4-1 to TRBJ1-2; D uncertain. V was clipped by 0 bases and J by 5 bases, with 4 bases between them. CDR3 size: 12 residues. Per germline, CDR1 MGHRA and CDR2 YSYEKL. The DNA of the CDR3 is TGCGCCAGCAGCCAAGAATATTATGGCTACACCTTC. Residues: CASSQEYYGYTF.

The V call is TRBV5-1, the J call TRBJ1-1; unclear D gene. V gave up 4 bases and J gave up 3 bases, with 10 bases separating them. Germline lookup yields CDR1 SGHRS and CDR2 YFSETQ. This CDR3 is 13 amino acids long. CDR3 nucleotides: TGCGCCAGCAGCCGGAGTTCTTACACTGAAGCTTTCTTT. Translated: CASSRSSYTEAFF.

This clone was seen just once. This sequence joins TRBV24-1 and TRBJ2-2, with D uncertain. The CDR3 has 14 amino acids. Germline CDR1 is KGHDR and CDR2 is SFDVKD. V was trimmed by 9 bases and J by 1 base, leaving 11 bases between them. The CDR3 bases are TGTGCCACCTCTGCGGATTTGAACACCGGGGAGCTGTTTTTT. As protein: CATSADLNTGELFF.